The 12 T cell receptor beta chains below all came from one sample that was sequenced in a study of identifying expanded T cells in peripheral blood (dated by TCRdb to the late 2010s). The library was prepared using the immunoSEQ multiplex PCR assay. TCRdb mirrors the immuneACCESS table, restricted to in-frame sequences. Some clones are absent from its copies; in checked studies, under half trace to an unresolved V gene, and the reason for the others is unknown. In all, the sample holds about 78,000 clones, and around nine tenths of those were seen once. The top ten hold roughly 20% of the sample. Sequencing used blood. These receptor sequences come from a person between 18 and 75 years old in good health.

CDR3 nucleotides: TGTGCCAGCAGCTTTGCACCAGGACAGCAGTCCGAGCAGTACTTC. Translation: CASSFAPGQQSEQYF. The rearrangement joins TRBV7-2 to TRBJ2-7; perhaps TRBD1 as D (6 bases). The CDR3 has 15 amino acids. Germline V gives CDR1 SGHTA, CDR2 FQGNSA. Trimming took off 3 bases at V and 6 bases at J, with 18 bases between the two ends.

A single count supports this clone. The chain has TRBV5-6 and TRBJ2-1, with 10 positions matching TRBD1. Germline values: CDR1 SGHDT, CDR2 YYEEEE. V lost 3 bases to trimming and J lost 6 bases; unmatched junction nucleotides: 6. The CDR3 sequence is 15 residues long. The CDR3 DNA follows: TGTGCCAGCAGCTGGGGACAGGGGTTATCCAATGAGCAGTTCTTC. As protein: CASSWGQGLSNEQFF. Full variable domain (rest looked up from reference TRBV5-6 and TRBJ2-1): DAGVTQSPTHLIKTRGQQVTLRCSPKSGHDTVSWYQQALGQGPQFIFQYYEEEERQRGNFPDRFSGHQFPNYSSELNVNALLLGDSALYLCASSWGQGLSNEQFFGPGTRLTVL.

This clone appeared once. The V and J genes are TRBV21-1 and TRBJ2-1; TRBD2, the D gene given by the table, was not confirmed from the DNA. TRBV21-1 is tagged as a pseudogene. The CDR3 has 15 residues. This CDR3 is CASSHSGGPYNEQFF. The CDR3 DNA is TGTGCCAGCAGCCATAGCGGGGGCCCCTACAATGAGCAGTTCTTC.

The CDR3 reads CASRPPQDSAPLHF. The CDR3 bases are TGTGCCAGCAGGCCACCTCAGGACAGTGCACCCCTCCACTTT. V and J are TRBV28 and TRBJ1-6, with a possible D match to TRBD1 (6 bases). There are 14 residues in the CDR3. V was clipped by 6 bases and J by 11 bases, with 17 bases between them. Germline CDR1 reads MDHEN; CDR2 reads SYDVKM.

V usage is TRBV28 and J usage is TRBJ1-5, with D unclear. The CDR3 has 14 amino acids. Trimming cost V 4 bases and J 3 bases, with 10 bases left between them. Germline assignment: CDR1 MDHEN and CDR2 SYDVKM. The chain's CDR3 is CASSWRAPNQPQHF. The CDR3 region has the DNA TGTGCCAGCAGTTGGAGGGCCCCCAATCAGCCCCAGCATTTT.

The chain has TRBV2 and TRBJ1-5, with a weak D call TRBD1 (5 bases). This CDR3 is 12 amino acids long. The V and J ends lost 9 bases and 6 bases respectively, with 12 bases between them. Germline CDR1 SNHLY, CDR2 FYNNEI. The CDR3 reads CASSLGAQPQHF. CDR3 DNA: TGTGCCAGTAGCCTTGGGGCTCAGCCCCAGCATTTT.

A word on this clone: The identical CDR3 is also encoded by other nucleotide sequences in the sample. This rearrangement joins TRBV5-1 to TRBJ2-5, with 7 positions matching TRBD2. CDR3 size: 13 residues. Per the germline V gene, CDR1 is SGHRS and CDR2 is YFSETQ. After removal of 0 bases from V and 4 bases from J, the junction contained 0 bases not matched to a gene. CDR3 nucleotides: TGCGCCAGCAGCTTGGGCGGGGGAGAGACCCAGTACTTC. Protein: CASSLGGGETQYF.

This clone appeared once. V usage is TRBV18 and J usage is TRBJ1-3; no firm D call. Between the trimmed V and J ends, which lost 2 bases and 0 bases, there was a span of 2 bases. The germline V gene encodes CDR1 KGHSH and CDR2 LQKENI. There are 13 residues in the CDR3. The CDR3 region has the DNA TGTGCCAGCTCACCAAGCTCTGGAAACACCATATATTTT. Its translation: CASSPSSGNTIYF.

The rearrangement uses TRBV5-1 and TRBJ2-1; D may correspond to TRBD1 or TRBD2 (5 bases each). This CDR3 comprises 13 residues. Germline V CDR1 and CDR2: SGHRS, YFSETQ. V was clipped by 0 bases and J by 4 bases, with 5 bases between them. The CDR3 loop is CASSLGGYNEQFF. CDR3 nucleotide sequence: TGCGCCAGCAGCTTGGGGGGGTACAATGAGCAGTTCTTC. Full variable domain (outside the CDR3, taken from reference TRBV5-1 and TRBJ2-1): KAGVTQTPRYLIKTRGQQVTLSCSPISGHRSVSWYQQTPGQGLQFLFEYFSETQRNKGNFPGRFSGRQFSNSRSEMNVSTLELGDSALYLCASSLGGYNEQFFGPGTRLTVL.

The rearrangement joins TRBV4-1 to TRBJ1-1, with D hard to call. With 0 bases removed from V and 1 base from J, the gap between germline ends came to 6 bases. The germline CDR1 and CDR2 sequences are MGHRA and YSYEKL. This CDR3 has 14 amino acids. In DNA form, the CDR3 reads TGCGCCAGCAGCCAAGAGGTACAGAACACTGAAGCTTTCTTT. It specifies CASSQEVQNTEAFF.

The chain carries TRBV4-3 and TRBJ2-5; 7 positions agree with TRBD1. Germline V CDR1 and CDR2: LGHNA, YSLEER. CDR3 length equals 15 residues. The V and J ends lost 6 bases and 0 bases, in that order; junction bases with no gene match: 7. The CDR3 bases are TGCGCCAGCAGTCAGGGACAGACGTACCAAGAGACCCAGTACTTC. Translated: CASSQGQTYQETQYF.

The rearrangement uses TRBV6-6 and TRBJ2-3; a weak D match, TRBD1 (6 bases). V was shortened by 8 bases and J by 6 bases, with 12 bases between the two germline ends. The CDR3 spans 12 residues. CDR1 is MNHNY and CDR2 is SVGAGI in the germline V gene (reference sequence). The CDR3 nucleotides are TGTGCCAGCGGGGCAGGGGCGGATACGCAGTATTTT. It is translated as CASGAGADTQYF.